The T cell receptor (beta chain) described here comes from a study of cytomegalovirus exposure and HLA in healthy donors. PCR amplification relied on 60 Vbeta primers (plus 13 Jbeta primers). TCRdb keeps only in-frame clones here, not all; method: immunoSEQ multiplex PCR. The sample shows roughly 140,000 clones, approximately 80% of them seen only once. Donors were ostensibly healthy at sampling, although undocumented immune exposures were probable. After removal of 2 bases from V and 6 bases from J, the junction contained 12 bases not matched to a gene. Germline V CDR1 and CDR2: MNHEY, SMNVEV (reference sequence). This CDR3 spans 17 amino acids.

The source material was PBMCs. The receptor comes from a male donor in good health and CMV-seronegative. The chain uses TRBV27 and TRBJ2-2, with 7 bases aligning to TRBD1. CDR3 protein: CASSLVGTVVISGELFF. The CDR3 DNA sequence: TGTGCCAGCAGTTTAGTAGGGACAGTAGTAATTTCCGGGGAGCTGTTTTTT.